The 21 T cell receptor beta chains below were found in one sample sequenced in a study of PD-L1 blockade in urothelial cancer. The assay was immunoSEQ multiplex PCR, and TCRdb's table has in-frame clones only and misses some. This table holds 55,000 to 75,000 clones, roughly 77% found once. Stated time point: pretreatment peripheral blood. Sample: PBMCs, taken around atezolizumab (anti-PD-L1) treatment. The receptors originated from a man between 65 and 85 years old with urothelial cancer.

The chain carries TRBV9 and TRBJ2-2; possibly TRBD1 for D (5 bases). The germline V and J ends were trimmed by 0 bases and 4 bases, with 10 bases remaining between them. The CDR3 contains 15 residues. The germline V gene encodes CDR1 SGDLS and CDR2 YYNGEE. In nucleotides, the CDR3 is TGTGCCAGCAGCGTAGCAGACAGAAGCACCGGGGAGCTGTTTTTT. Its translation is CASSVADRSTGELFF.

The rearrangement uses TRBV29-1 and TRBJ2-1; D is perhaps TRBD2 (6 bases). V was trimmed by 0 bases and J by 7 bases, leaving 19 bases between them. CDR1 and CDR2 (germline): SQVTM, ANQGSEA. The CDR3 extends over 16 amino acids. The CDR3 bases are TGCAGCGTTGAAGATGTTCCCCGGGGGAAAGTGAATGAGCAGTTCTTC. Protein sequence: CSVEDVPRGKVNEQFF.

The CDR3 DNA follows: TGTGCCAGCAGCAAGGGACAAGATACTAACTATGGCTACACCTTC. Its translation is CASSKGQDTNYGYTF. The chain combines TRBV5-4 with TRBJ1-2; a possible D gene is TRBD1 (6 bases). Trimming shortened V by 4 bases and J by 0 bases, and 13 bases separated the two germline ends. This CDR3 is 15 amino acids long. Germline-derived CDR1 and CDR2 are SGHNT and YYREEE (reference sequence).

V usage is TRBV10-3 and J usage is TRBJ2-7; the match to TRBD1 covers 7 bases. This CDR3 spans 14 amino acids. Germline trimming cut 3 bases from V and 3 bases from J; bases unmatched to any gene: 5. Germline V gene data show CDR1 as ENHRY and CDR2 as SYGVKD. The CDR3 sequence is CAISDASGGYEQYF. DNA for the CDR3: TGTGCCATCAGTGATGCGTCAGGGGGCTACGAGCAGTACTTC.

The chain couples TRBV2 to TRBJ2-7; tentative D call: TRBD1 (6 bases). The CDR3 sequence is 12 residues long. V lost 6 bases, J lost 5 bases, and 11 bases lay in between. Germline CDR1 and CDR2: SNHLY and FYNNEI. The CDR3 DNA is TGTGCCAGCAGAACAGGGTGGGACGAGCAGTACTTC. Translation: CASRTGWDEQYF.

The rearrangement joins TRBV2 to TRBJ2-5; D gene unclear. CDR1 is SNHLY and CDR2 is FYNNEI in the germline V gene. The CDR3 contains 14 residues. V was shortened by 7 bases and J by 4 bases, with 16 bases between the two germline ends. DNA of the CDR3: TGTGCCAGCATTTGGCTAGTGGGTTCAGAGACCCAGTACTTC. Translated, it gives CASIWLVGSETQYF.

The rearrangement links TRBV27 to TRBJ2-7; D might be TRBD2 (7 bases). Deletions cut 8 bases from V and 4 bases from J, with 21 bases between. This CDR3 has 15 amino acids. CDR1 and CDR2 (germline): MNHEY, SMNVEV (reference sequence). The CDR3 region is CASSLGGRLGYEQYF. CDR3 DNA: TGTGCCAGCTCCCTCGGGGGGCGCCTGGGATACGAGCAGTACTTC.

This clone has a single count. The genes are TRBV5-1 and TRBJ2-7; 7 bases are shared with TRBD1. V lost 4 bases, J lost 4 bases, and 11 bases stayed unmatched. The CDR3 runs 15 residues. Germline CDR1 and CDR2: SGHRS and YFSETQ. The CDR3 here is CASSPRTGRAYEQYF. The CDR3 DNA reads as TGCGCCAGCAGCCCAAGGACAGGAAGGGCATACGAGCAGTACTTC.

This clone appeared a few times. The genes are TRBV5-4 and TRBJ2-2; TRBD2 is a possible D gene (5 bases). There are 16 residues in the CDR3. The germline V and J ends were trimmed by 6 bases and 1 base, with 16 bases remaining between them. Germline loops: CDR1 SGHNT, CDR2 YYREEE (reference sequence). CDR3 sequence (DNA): TGTGCCAGCACCCCCGACCGAGCGGTGAACACCGGGGAGCTGTTTTTT. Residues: CASTPDRAVNTGELFF.

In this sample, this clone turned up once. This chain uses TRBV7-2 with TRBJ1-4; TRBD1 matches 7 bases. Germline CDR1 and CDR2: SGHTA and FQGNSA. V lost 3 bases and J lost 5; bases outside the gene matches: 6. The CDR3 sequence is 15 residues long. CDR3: CASSFATGRNEKLFF. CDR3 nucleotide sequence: TGTGCCAGCAGCTTCGCGACAGGGCGGAATGAAAAACTGTTTTTT.

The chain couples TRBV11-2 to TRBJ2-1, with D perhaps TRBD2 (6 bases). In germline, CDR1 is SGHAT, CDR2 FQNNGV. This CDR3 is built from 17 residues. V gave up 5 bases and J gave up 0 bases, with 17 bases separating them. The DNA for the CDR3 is TGTGCCAGCAGCCTCGGGACTTCCCTTGGCTCCTACAATGAGCAGTTCTTC. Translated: CASSLGTSLGSYNEQFF.

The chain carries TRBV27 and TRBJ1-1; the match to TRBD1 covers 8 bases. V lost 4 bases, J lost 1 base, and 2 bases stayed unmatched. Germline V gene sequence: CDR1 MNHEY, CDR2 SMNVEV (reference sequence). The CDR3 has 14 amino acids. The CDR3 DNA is TGTGCCAGCAGTTCGGGGACAGGGAACACTGAAGCTTTCTTT. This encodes CASSSGTGNTEAFF.

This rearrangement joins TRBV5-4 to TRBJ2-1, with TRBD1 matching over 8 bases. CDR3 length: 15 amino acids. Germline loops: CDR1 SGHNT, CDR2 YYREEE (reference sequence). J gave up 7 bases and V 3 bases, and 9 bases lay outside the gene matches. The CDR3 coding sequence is TGTGCCAGCAGCTCGACCTCCGGGACAGGAAATGAGCAGTTCTTC. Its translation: CASSSTSGTGNEQFF. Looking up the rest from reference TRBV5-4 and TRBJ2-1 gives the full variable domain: ETGVTQSPTHLIKTRGQQVTLRCSSQSGHNTVSWYQQALGQGPQFIFQYYREEENGRGNFPPRFSGLQFPNYSSELNVNALELDDSALYLCASSSTSGTGNEQFFGPGTRLTVL.

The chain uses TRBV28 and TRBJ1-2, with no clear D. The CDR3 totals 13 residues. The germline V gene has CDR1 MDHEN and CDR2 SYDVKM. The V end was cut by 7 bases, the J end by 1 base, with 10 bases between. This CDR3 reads CASTLYSNYGYTF. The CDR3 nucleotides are TGTGCCAGCACCCTTTATAGTAACTATGGCTACACCTTC.

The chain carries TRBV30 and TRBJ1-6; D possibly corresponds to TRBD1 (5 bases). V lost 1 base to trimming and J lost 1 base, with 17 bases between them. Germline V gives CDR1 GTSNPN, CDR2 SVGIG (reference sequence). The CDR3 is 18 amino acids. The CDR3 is CAWSAPIADSSYNSPLHF. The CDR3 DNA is TGTGCCTGGAGTGCCCCCATCGCCGACAGTTCCTATAATTCACCCCTCCACTTT.

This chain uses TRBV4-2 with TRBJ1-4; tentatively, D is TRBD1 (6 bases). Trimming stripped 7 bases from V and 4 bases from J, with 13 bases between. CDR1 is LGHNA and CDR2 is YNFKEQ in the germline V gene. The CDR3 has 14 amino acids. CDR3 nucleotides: TGTGCCAGCACTACGGACAGCGGTAATGAAAAACTGTTTTTT. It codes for CASTTDSGNEKLFF.

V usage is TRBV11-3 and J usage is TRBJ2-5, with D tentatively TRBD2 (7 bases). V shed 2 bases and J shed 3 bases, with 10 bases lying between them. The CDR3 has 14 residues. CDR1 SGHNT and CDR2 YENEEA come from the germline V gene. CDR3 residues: CASSLRGREETQYF. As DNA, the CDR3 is TGTGCCAGCAGCTTAAGGGGGAGGGAAGAGACCCAGTACTTC.

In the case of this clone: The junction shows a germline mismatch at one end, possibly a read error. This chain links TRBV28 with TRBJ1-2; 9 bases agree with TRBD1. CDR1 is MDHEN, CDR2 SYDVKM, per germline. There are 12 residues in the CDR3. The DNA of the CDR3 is TGTGCCAGCAGTCAGGGGCTACAGGGGGCACCCTTC. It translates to CASSQGLQGAPF.

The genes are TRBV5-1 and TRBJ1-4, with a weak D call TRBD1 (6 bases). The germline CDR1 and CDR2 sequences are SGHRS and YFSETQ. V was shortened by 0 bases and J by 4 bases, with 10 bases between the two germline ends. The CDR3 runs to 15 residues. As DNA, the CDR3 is TGCGCCAGCAGCTTGGACCCAGGGGATAATGAAAAACTGTTTTTT. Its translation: CASSLDPGDNEKLFF.

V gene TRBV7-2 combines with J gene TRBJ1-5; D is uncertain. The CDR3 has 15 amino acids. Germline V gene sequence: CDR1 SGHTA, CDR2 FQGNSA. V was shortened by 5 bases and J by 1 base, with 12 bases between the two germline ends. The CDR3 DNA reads TGTGCCAGCAGCCCCGGGGTGTCCAGCAATCAGCCCCAGCATTTT. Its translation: CASSPGVSSNQPQHF.

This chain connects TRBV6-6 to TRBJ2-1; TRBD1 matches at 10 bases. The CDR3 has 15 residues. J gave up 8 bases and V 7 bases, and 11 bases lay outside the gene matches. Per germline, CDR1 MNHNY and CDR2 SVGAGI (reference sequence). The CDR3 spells CASNRAGTGVYEQFF. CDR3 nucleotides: TGTGCCAGCAACCGAGCCGGGACAGGGGTCTATGAGCAGTTCTTC.